Reported below is one T cell receptor (beta chain). The antigen is undetermined. This clone may be a read error of a much larger clone one base away. This entry is derived from a study of T cells in Graves' hyperthyroidism and ophthalmopathy. Points from the study as a whole: It was a median about 7.1 months before onset that the model predicted ophthalmopathy. Blood also held most thyroid clonotypes expanded beyond 0.001. Stable hyperthyroidism was separated from ophthalmopathy by a model based on 13 V-J features.

CDR3 length equals 17 residues. Germline V CDR1 and CDR2: MDHEN, SYDVKM. Stable hyperthyroidism: no ophthalmopathy progression over 18 months of follow-up. Using RNA transcripts as the source, TCR beta CDR3 regions were amplified. An initial round of RT-PCR targeting the TCR CDR3 relied on the HTBI primer set. MiXCR was run by TCRdb on the multiplex PCR reads, yielding one entry per CDR3 protein. The sample has approximately 640,000 distinct CDR3 sequences; roughly a sixth are singletons. The sample taken for sequencing was blood. The receptor comes from a man in his fifties or sixties with Graves' hyperthyroidism. This chain links TRBV28 with TRBJ1-5; D is ambiguous. The CDR3 sequence is CAGSLIGTSYGNQPQHF. DNA of the CDR3: TGTGCCGGCAGTTTAATTGGCACCTCCTATGGCAATCAGCCCCAGCATTTT.